A selection of T cell receptor beta chains follows, all from one sample in a study of a mutant IDH1 vaccine in newly diagnosed glioma. Clones were read by immunoSEQ multiplex PCR, and TCRdb kept only the in-frame ones, dropping some. The profile shows around 40,000 clones, 85% to 90% of them singletons. Their recognized antigens are unknown. Specimen: PBMCs, collected from a glioma patient whose treatment included an IDH1 peptide vaccine. The origin of the receptors is a middle-aged man with glioma. CDR3s include the opening cysteine and the closing phenylalanine or tryptophan. The D gene is left open where the match is weak. Clone size, where shown, is once, few, many, or a class for clones that have expanded.

d_gene	abundance	len	v_gene	j_gene	CDR3aa	CDR3nt
TRBD1	once	18	TRBV7-9	TRBJ1-1	CASSPPTGTGGGQREAFF	TGTGCCAGCAGCCCCCCCACCGGGACAGGGGGCGGACAAAGGGAAGCTTTCTTT
NA	once	13	TRBV7-7	TRBJ2-3	CASSLDRTDTQYF	TGTGCTAGCAGCTTAGACCGCACAGATACGCAGTATTTT
TRBD2	NA	17	TRBV5-1	TRBJ2-1	CASSLLPGGGSYNEQFF	TGCGCCAGCAGCTTACTCCCCGGGGGGGGCAGCTACAATGAGCAGTTCTTC
NA	NA	16	TRBV5-1	TRBJ2-7	CASSLAVQANSYEQYF	TGCGCCAGCAGCTTGGCGGTGCAGGCGAACTCCTACGAGCAGTACTTC
NA	NA	15	TRBV2	TRBJ2-1	CASSGDSLSYNEQFF	TGTGCCAGCAGTGGGGACTCACTCTCCTACAATGAGCAGTTCTTC
NA	NA	16	TRBV19	TRBJ2-5	CASSMWRTAGQETQYF	TGTGCCAGTAGTATGTGGCGGACAGCAGGACAAGAGACCCAGTACTTC
NA	NA	16	TRBV5-6	TRBJ2-5	CASSLDPPGPKETQYF	TGTGCCAGCAGCTTAGATCCGCCCGGCCCGAAAGAGACCCAGTACTTC
TRBD2	once	19	TRBV4-3	TRBJ2-7	CASSQRLPGTSGNSYEQYF	TGCGCCAGCAGCCAGAGACTGCCCGGGACTAGCGGGAACTCCTACGAGCAGTACTTC
TRBD2	NA	14	TRBV6-5	TRBJ2-7	CASSYPAGIYEQYF	TGTGCCAGCAGTTACCCAGCGGGGATCTACGAGCAGTACTTC
TRBD1	NA	15	TRBV6-5	TRBJ2-7	CASKEPTGGSYEQYF	TGTGCCAGCAAAGAACCCACAGGGGGCTCCTACGAGCAGTACTTC
NA	NA	14	TRBV6-1	TRBJ2-7	CASRLTGISYEQYF	TGTGCCAGCAGGTTAACAGGGATCTCCTACGAGCAGTACTTC
TRBD2	few	17	TRBV4-2	TRBJ2-5	CASSPRTSEPGGETQYF	TGTGCCAGCAGCCCCCGGACTAGCGAGCCGGGGGGAGAGACCCAGTACTTC
NA	NA	14	TRBV7-2	TRBJ1-1	CASSLEGMNTEAFF	TGTGCCAGCAGCTTAGAGGGTATGAACACTGAAGCTTTCTTT
NA	once	13	TRBV5-5	TRBJ2-1	CASSPGIYNEQFF	TGTGCCAGCAGCCCGGGGATCTACAATGAGCAGTTCTTC
NA	NA	12	TRBV30	TRBJ1-1	CAWSVMAPPAFF	TGTGCCTGGAGTGTAATGGCCCCGCCGGCTTTCTTT
NA	NA	14	TRBV19	TRBJ2-1	CASSGAGTSREQFF	TGTGCCAGTAGTGGGGCGGGAACTTCTCGTGAGCAGTTCTTC
NA	NA	13	TRBV29-1	TRBJ2-3	CSAKQGPTDTQYF	TGCAGCGCCAAACAGGGTCCCACAGATACGCAGTATTTT
TRBD2	NA	15	TRBV4-3	TRBJ2-7	CASSQGLAASYEQYF	TGCGCCAGCAGCCAAGGACTAGCGGCTTCCTACGAGCAGTACTTC
TRBD1	NA	18	TRBV5-4	TRBJ1-1	CASSPRQGPTRGLAEAFF	TGTGCCAGCAGCCCGAGACAGGGGCCAACAAGAGGTCTTGCTGAAGCTTTCTTT
TRBD1	NA	14	TRBV29-1	TRBJ2-1	CSVKKQGAYNEQFF	TGCAGCGTTAAGAAGCAGGGGGCATACAATGAGCAGTTCTTC
NA	few	13	TRBV28	TRBJ2-7	CASRGDGAYEQYF	TGTGCCAGCAGAGGGGACGGCGCCTACGAGCAGTACTTC
NA	NA	15	TRBV28	TRBJ1-5	CASSQPGDRNQPQHF	TGTGCCAGCTCCCAGCCAGGGGACCGCAATCAGCCCCAGCATTTT
NA	NA	16	TRBV18	TRBJ2-3	CASSPSGGGSTDTQYF	TGTGCCAGCTCACCGTCGGGGGGCGGGAGCACAGATACGCAGTATTTT
NA	NA	13	TRBV29-1	TRBJ2-2	CSVEEESGRELFF	TGCAGCGTTGAAGAAGAATCAGGGAGGGAGCTGTTTTTT
NA	once	14	TRBV6-1	TRBJ1-5	CASSETGQGQPQHF	TGTGCCAGCAGTGAAACAGGGCAGGGTCAGCCCCAGCATTTT
NA	NA	12	TRBV5-1	TRBJ2-5	CASSLSQETQYF	TGCGCCAGCAGCTTAAGTCAAGAGACCCAGTACTTC
NA	NA	15	TRBV9	TRBJ2-1	CASSPRDLTYNEQFF	TGTGCCAGCAGCCCCCGGGACCTAACCTACAATGAGCAGTTCTTC
NA	NA	15	TRBV6-1	TRBJ2-1	CASSEEGSSYNEQFF	TGTGCCAGCAGTGAAGAGGGTAGCTCCTACAATGAGCAGTTCTTC
NA	NA	21	TRBV15	TRBJ1-3	CATSRDRSASLTVSSGNTIYF	TGTGCCACCAGCAGAGATCGATCCGCCTCTTTGACAGTCTCTTCTGGAAACACCATATATTTT
NA	NA	12	TRBV7-2	TRBJ1-5	CASSHSNQPQHF	TGTGCCAGCAGCCACAGCAATCAGCCCCAGCATTTT
NA	NA	18	TRBV10-3	TRBJ2-2	CAISESVVGRGRAGELFF	TGTGCCATCAGTGAGTCGGTCGTCGGCAGGGGTCGAGCCGGGGAGCTGTTTTTT
TRBD1	NA	13	TRBV2	TRBJ2-4	CASTMGTGGIQYF	TGTGCCAGCACCATGGGGACAGGGGGCATTCAGTACTTC
NA	NA	14	TRBV5-1	TRBJ2-7	CASSLGASTYEQYF	TGCGCCAGCAGCTTGGGGGCTAGCACCTACGAGCAGTACTTC
NA	NA	13	TRBV9	TRBJ2-1	CASSVGGLNEQFF	TGTGCCAGCAGCGTAGGGGGTCTCAATGAGCAGTTCTTC
NA	NA	12	TRBV10-3	TRBJ1-1	CAIMTGNTEAFF	TGTGCCATCATGACAGGGAACACTGAAGCTTTCTTT
NA	NA	13	TRBV2	TRBJ2-7	CASSPDSIYEQYF	TGTGCCAGCAGTCCCGACAGTATCTACGAGCAGTACTTC
NA	NA	14	TRBV11-2	TRBJ1-4	CASNQIDSNEKLFF	TGTGCCAGCAATCAAATCGACAGTAATGAAAAACTGTTTTTT
NA	NA	10	TRBV27	TRBJ1-1	CASRGTEAFF	TGTGCCAGCAGGGGCACTGAAGCTTTCTTT
TRBD2	NA	18	TRBV5-1	TRBJ2-7	CASSPVRTSGSGSYEQYF	TGCGCCAGCAGCCCTGTCCGGACTAGCGGGAGTGGGTCCTACGAGCAGTACTTC
NA	NA	14	TRBV7-9	TRBJ1-2	CASSLVEVNYGYTF	TGTGCCAGCAGCTTAGTGGAGGTTAACTATGGCTACACCTTC
NA	NA	19	TRBV9	TRBJ2-3	CASSPSPKSLAEGLYTQYF	TGTGCCAGCAGCCCCTCCCCCAAGAGCCTAGCCGAGGGGCTATATACGCAGTATTTT
NA	NA	15	TRBV7-9	TRBJ1-2	CASSLPAGLNYGYTF	TGTGCCAGCAGCTTACCAGCGGGACTTAACTATGGCTACACCTTC